The present T cell receptor (beta chain) was sequenced within a study of blood T cell repertoires in COVID-19. Background on the study: The origin of the acute and convalescent COVID-19 samples was the United States, Italy and Spain. The cDNA or gDNA used as material had been derived from T cells, B-cell-depleted T cells, or PBMCs.

Looked up from germline, CDR1 is SGHDT and CDR2 is YYEEEE. Germline trimming cut 3 bases from V and 6 bases from J; bases unmatched to any gene: 16. This CDR3 has 18 amino acids. How the authors handled the data: Quantification of nucleated cells was approximated via reference gene primer amplification. TCRdb keeps only in-frame clones here, not all; method: immunoSEQ multiplex PCR. V, J and clone size are those of that table, while D and trimming were read from the DNA. The repertoire holds a few hundred thousand clones, with around nine tenths as singletons. The clonotype comes from a man aged 55 to 70 with acute or convalescent COVID-19. The rearrangement joins TRBV5-6 to TRBJ2-1; TRBD2 matches 9 bases. Input material: peripheral blood. CDR3 residues: CASSSTVGSGGGSNEQFF. CDR3 sequence (DNA): TGTGCCAGCAGCTCTACCGTGGGTAGCGGGGGCGGTTCCAATGAGCAGTTCTTC.